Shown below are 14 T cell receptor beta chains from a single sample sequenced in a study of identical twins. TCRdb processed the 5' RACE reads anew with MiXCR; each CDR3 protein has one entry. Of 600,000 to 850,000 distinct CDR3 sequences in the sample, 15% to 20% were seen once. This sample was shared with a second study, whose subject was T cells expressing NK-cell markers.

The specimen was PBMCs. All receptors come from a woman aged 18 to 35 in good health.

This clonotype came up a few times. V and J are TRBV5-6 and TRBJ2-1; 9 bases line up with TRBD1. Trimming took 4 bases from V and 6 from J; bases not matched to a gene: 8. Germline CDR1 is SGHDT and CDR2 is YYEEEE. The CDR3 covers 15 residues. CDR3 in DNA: TGTGCCAGCAGCGTAAGGGACAGGGCATCCAATGAGCAGTTCTTC. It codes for CASSVRDRASNEQFF.

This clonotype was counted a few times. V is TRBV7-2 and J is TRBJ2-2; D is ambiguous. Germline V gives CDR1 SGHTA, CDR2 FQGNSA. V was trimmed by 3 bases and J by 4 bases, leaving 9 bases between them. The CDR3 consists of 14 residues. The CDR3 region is CASSFRMTTGELFF. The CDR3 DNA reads TGTGCCAGCAGCTTTAGGATGACCACCGGGGAGCTGTTTTTT. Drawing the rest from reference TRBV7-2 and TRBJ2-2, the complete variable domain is GAGVSQSPSNKVTEKGKDVELRCDPISGHTALYWYRQSLGQGLEFLIYFQGNSAPDKSGLPSDRFSAERTGGSVSTLTIQRTQQEDSAVYLCASSFRMTTGELFFGEGSRLTVL.

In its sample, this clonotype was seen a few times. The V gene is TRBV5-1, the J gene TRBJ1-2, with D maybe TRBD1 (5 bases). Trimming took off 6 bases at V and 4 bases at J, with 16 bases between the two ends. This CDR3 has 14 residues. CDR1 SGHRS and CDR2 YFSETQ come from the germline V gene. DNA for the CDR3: TGCGCCAGCACCCCGGACAAGGGACTCTATGGCTACACCTTC. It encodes CASTPDKGLYGYTF.

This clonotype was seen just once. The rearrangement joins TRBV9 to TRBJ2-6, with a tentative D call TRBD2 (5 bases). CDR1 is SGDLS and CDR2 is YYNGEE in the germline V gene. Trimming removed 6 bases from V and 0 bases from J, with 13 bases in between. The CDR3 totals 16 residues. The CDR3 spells CASNKDGGSGANVLTF. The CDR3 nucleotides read TGTGCCAGCAATAAAGACGGAGGCTCTGGGGCCAACGTCCTGACTTTC.

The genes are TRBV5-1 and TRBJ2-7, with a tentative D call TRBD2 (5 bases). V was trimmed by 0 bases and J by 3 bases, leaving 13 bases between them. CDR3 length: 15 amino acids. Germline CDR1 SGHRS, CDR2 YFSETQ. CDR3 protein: CASSLAGRSSYEQYF. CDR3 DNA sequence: TGCGCCAGCAGCTTGGCGGGAAGAAGTAGCTACGAGCAGTACTTC.

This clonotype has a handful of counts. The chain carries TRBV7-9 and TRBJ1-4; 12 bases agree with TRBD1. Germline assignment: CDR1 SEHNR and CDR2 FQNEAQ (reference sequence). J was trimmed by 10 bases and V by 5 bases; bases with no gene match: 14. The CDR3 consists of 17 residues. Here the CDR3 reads CASSPSPIGTGGGKLFF. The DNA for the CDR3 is TGTGCCAGCAGCCCTAGTCCGATCGGGACAGGGGGCGGAAAACTGTTTTTT.

Here the CDR3 DNA reads TGCGCCAGCTCCGACAGGGGGGGATATGAGCAGTTCTTC. Amino acids: CASSDRGGYEQFF. The chain carries TRBV4-1 and TRBJ2-1; 9 bases map to TRBD1. The CDR3 has 13 residues. Germline V lookup: CDR1 MGHRA, CDR2 YSYEKL. The ends lost 8 bases at V and 8 bases at J; junction bases unmatched: 7.

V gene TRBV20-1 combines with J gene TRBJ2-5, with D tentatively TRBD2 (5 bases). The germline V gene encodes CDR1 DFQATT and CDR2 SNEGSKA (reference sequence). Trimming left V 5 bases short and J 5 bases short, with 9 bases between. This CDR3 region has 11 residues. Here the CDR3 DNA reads TGCAGTGCTGAGGGCGAGGAGACCCAGTACTTC. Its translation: CSAEGEETQYF.

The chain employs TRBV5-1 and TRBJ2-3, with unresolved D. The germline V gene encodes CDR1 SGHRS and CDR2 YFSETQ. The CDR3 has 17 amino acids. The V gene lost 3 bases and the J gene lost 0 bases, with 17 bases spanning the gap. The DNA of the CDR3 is TGCGCCAGCAGCTCCGGGCAGGTTGGGTCTAGCACAGATACGCAGTATTTT. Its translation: CASSSGQVGSSTDTQYF.

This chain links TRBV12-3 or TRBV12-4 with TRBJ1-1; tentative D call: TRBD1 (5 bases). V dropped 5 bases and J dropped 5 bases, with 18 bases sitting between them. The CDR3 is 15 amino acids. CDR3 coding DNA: TGTGCCAGCAGTCCGACAGAACAAGGGGCTACTGAAGCTTTCTTT. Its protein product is CASSPTEQGATEAFF.

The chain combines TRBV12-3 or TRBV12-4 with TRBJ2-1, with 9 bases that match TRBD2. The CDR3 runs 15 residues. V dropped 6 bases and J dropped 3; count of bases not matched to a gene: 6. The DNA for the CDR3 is TGTGCCAGCAGCCGAAGCGGGGGGAACTACAATGAGCAGTTCTTC. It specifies CASSRSGGNYNEQFF.

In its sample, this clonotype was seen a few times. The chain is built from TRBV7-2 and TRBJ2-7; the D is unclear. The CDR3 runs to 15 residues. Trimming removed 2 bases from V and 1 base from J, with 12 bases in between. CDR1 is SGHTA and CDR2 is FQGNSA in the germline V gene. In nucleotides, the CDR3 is TGTGCCAGCAGCTTAAGGGCGATAGTATCCTACGAGCAGTACTTC. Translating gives CASSLRAIVSYEQYF.

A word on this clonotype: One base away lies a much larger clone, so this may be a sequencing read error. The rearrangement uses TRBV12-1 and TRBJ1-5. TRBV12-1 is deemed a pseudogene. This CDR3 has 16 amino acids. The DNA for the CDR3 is TGTGCCAGCAGACCCCGGGCCCTCGTAAGCAATCAGCCCCAGCATTTT. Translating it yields CASRPRALVSNQPQHF.

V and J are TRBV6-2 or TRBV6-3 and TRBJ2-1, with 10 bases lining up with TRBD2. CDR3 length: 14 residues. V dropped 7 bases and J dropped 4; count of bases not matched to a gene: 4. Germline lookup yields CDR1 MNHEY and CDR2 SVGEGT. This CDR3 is CASNLAGAYNEQFF. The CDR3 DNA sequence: TGTGCCAGCAACCTAGCGGGAGCTTACAATGAGCAGTTCTTC.